Listed below are T cell receptor beta chains from one sample, sequenced in a study of T cell repertoires in cytomegalovirus infection. The antigens of these receptors remain unknown. TCRdb re-called the reads through MiXCR, storing one row per CDR3 protein. The sample comprises about 310,000 distinct CDR3 sequences, roughly 25% of which are singletons, and 10% to 15% rests with the top ten. The input for sequencing was cultured PBMCs, taken from culture after CMV antigen stimulation. These receptors came from a human donor in good health (CMV status not recorded). Some clones in this sample may be carry-over from other donors' samples. Each CDR3 is given with its conserved first and last residue. The D gene is left open where the match is weak. The listing skips clone size in some rows; elsewhere it reads once, few, many or a size class.

D gene	V gene	J gene	clone size	CDR3 DNA	CDR3 protein
-	TRBV29-1	TRBJ2-6	few	TGCAGCGTTGGAGCGACCCTCGACTCTGGGGCCAACGTCCTGACTTTC	CSVGATLDSGANVLTF
-	TRBV2	TRBJ2-2	-	TGTGCCAGCAGTTACAGGGTGGACGGGGAGCTGTTTTTT	CASSYRVDGELFF
-	TRBV19	TRBJ1-2	-	TGTGCCAGCGAACCAGGATCCGAGGGTAACTATGGCTACACCTTC	CASEPGSEGNYGYTF
TRBD1	TRBV28	TRBJ2-7	many	TGTGCCAGCAGCTCCGGCTCCTCGGACAGGGGGCTTTCTTACGAGCAGTACTTC	CASSSGSSDRGLSYEQYF
TRBD2	TRBV9	TRBJ2-3	-	TGTGCCAGCAGCGTTGATAGCGGGAGTCGGGCAGATACGCAGTATTTT	CASSVDSGSRADTQYF
-	TRBV7-9	TRBJ1-4	-	TGTGCCAGCAGCTGGGGCCTTGTCGAGCGAGAAAAACTGTTTTTT	CASSWGLVEREKLFF
-	TRBV6-1	TRBJ2-3	-	TGTGCCAGCAGGGAATTTAACACTTACCCCACAGATACGCAGTATTTT	CASREFNTYPTDTQYF
-	TRBV7-2	TRBJ1-1	many	TGTGCCAGCAGCTCCGGGGGGACGAACACTGAAGCTTTCTTT	CASSSGGTNTEAFF
-	TRBV12-3/TRBV12-4	TRBJ2-7	-	TGTGCCAGCAGCCGCGGCGGCCCGGGGTACTTC	CASSRGGPGYF
-	TRBV2	TRBJ2-2	-	TGTGCCAGCAGTGACAGGGCCGGGGAGCTGTTTTTT	CASSDRAGELFF
-	TRBV7-2	TRBJ2-5	many	TGTGCCAGCAGCTTCGCGGTGGAGACCCAGTACTTC	CASSFAVETQYF
-	TRBV7-4	TRBJ2-1	-	TGTGCCAGCAGCTTTGCATCGGGGGAGCAGTTCTTC	CASSFASGEQFF
TRBD2	TRBV6-2/TRBV6-3	TRBJ2-7	few	TGTGCCAGCGGTACTAGCGGGGGTGACGAGCAGTACTTC	CASGTSGGDEQYF
-	TRBV4-3	TRBJ1-4	-	TGCGCCAGCAGCCAAGATCTTTTAGGAAGTCTCGGAGGGTCGGGTGAAAAACTGTTTTTT	CASSQDLLGSLGGSGEKLFF
-	TRBV7-2	TRBJ2-5	many	TGTGCCAGCAGCCTAGGAGGGGTAGAGACCCAGTACTTC	CASSLGGVETQYF
-	TRBV6-2/TRBV6-3	TRBJ2-3	-	TGTGCCAGCAGTTATGGAGTAGATACGCAGTATTTT	CASSYGVDTQYF
-	TRBV7-2	TRBJ2-5	many	TGTGCCAGCAGTCAGACCAGGGGGGGGGAGACCCAGTACTTC	CASSQTRGGETQYF
TRBD1	TRBV6-1	TRBJ2-1	few	TGTGCCAGCAGTGAAGGGGGACAGTCCTACAATGAGCAGTTCTTC	CASSEGGQSYNEQFF
-	TRBV30	TRBJ2-2	-	TGTGCCTGGAGTGACCGACTACTAGGGTCGAACACCGGGGAGCTGTTTTTT	CAWSDRLLGSNTGELFF
-	TRBV20-1	TRBJ2-7	few	TGCAGTGCGGGAGGAGGATCCTACGAGCAGTACTTC	CSAGGGSYEQYF
TRBD2	TRBV7-6	TRBJ2-1	few	TGTGCCAGCAGCTTAAGTCTCACTAGCGGGACTCAGCGCGGCAATGAGCAGTTCTTC	CASSLSLTSGTQRGNEQFF
TRBD2	TRBV27	TRBJ2-1	few	TGTGCCAGCAGACCGACTGCGGGAGGGCCTTACAATGAGCAGTTCTTC	CASRPTAGGPYNEQFF
-	TRBV7-2	TRBJ1-1	many	TGTGCCAGCAGCTGGGGGCCACGAAACACTGAAGCTTTCTTT	CASSWGPRNTEAFF
TRBD2	TRBV19	TRBJ2-3	-	TGTGCCAGTAGAACTAGCGGGAGGCGGACAGATACGCAGTATTTT	CASRTSGRRTDTQYF
-	TRBV4-1	TRBJ2-5	few	TGCGCCAGCAGCCAAGTTCGGACACTTCAAGAGACCCAGTACTTC	CASSQVRTLQETQYF
-	TRBV25-1	TRBJ1-2	-	TGTGCCAGCAGTCCTCCGGGTGGCTACACCTTC	CASSPPGGYTF
-	TRBV28	TRBJ2-5	few	TGTGCCAGCCATCCACGACACTGGTACCAAGAGACCCAGTACTTC	CASHPRHWYQETQYF
TRBD1	TRBV20-1	TRBJ1-4	-	TGCAGTGCTCCCCCGGGACAGGGAAGAGAAAAACTGTTTTTT	CSAPPGQGREKLFF
-	TRBV7-9	TRBJ1-1	many	TGTGCCAGCAGCTTAGCTCGTCAGAACACTGAAGCTTTCTTT	CASSLARQNTEAFF
-	TRBV5-1	TRBJ2-3	-	TGCGCCAGCAGCTTGGAGAGCGGAGGCACAGATACGCAGTATTTT	CASSLESGGTDTQYF
TRBD1	TRBV4-1	TRBJ2-2	-	TGCGCCAGCAGCCGAGTGCCGGGACAGGGACCCGGGGAGCTGTTTTTT	CASSRVPGQGPGELFF
TRBD2	TRBV7-2	TRBJ2-2	many	TGTGCCACCCGCGGGGCGGGAGATAACACCGGGGAGCTGTTTTTT	CATRGAGDNTGELFF
TRBD1	TRBV7-2	TRBJ2-1	few	TGTGCCAGCAGCCCACGGGACAGCCCCAGCAATGAGCAGTTCTTC	CASSPRDSPSNEQFF
-	TRBV12-3/TRBV12-4	TRBJ1-1	many	TGTGCCAGCAGTTTTTCCCTGAACACTGAAGCTTTCTTT	CASSFSLNTEAFF
TRBD1	TRBV28	TRBJ2-1	few	TGTGCCAGCAAATCGGACAGGTCTGTCAATGAGCAGTTCTTC	CASKSDRSVNEQFF
-	TRBV6-6	TRBJ2-2	few	TGTGCCAGCAGTTACGTGGTTGGGAACACCTACACCGGGGAGCTGTTTTTT	CASSYVVGNTYTGELFF
-	TRBV7-9	TRBJ2-2	-	TGTGCCAGCAGCTTAGTGACCGGGACCTTACTCACCGGGGAGCTGTTTTTT	CASSLVTGTLLTGELFF